The 23 T cell receptor beta chains below come from one sample, sequenced in a study of T cells after yellow fever vaccination. Via MiXCR, TCRdb re-called the 5' RACE reads, giving one row per CDR3 protein. This sample has roughly 350,000 distinct CDR3 sequences, with over 4% found just once. This sample comprised PBMCs, obtained 5 days after the yellow fever booster vaccination. The receptors were gathered from a man between 18 and 35 years old who received the YFV17D yellow fever vaccine.

The V call is TRBV4-2, the J call TRBJ2-3; 10 nucleotides line up with TRBD2. Trimming at V came to 1 base and at J to 0 bases, leaving 4 bases not matched to a gene. The CDR3 contains 17 residues. CDR1 and CDR2 (germline): LGHNA, YNFKEQ. CDR3: CASSQAASGGSTDTQYF. The CDR3 DNA is TGTGCCAGCAGCCAAGCTGCTAGCGGGGGTAGCACAGATACGCAGTATTTT.

J is TRBJ2-5 and V is TRBV20-1; TRBD2 matches 10 bases. Germline V gene data show CDR1 as DFQATT and CDR2 as SNEGSKA (reference sequence). The CDR3 contains 15 residues. V lost 3 bases and J lost 2; bases outside the gene matches: 6. CDR3 sequence (DNA): TGCAGTGCTAGGGTCACTAGCGGGGTTCAAGAGACCCAGTACTTC. Translated, it gives CSARVTSGVQETQYF.

J is TRBJ1-1 and V is TRBV6-2 or TRBV6-3, with D unclear. Trimming left V 5 bases short and J 1 base short, with 11 bases between. The CDR3 covers 14 residues. Looked up from germline, CDR1 is MNHEY and CDR2 is SVGEGT. The CDR3 protein is CASSPTWENTEAFF. The CDR3 bases are TGTGCCAGCAGTCCCACCTGGGAGAACACTGAAGCTTTCTTT.

Ten or more counts support this clonotype. This chain connects TRBV7-2 to TRBJ2-5; a possible D gene is TRBD2 (5 bases). Trimming removed 5 bases from V and 1 base from J, with 14 bases in between. The CDR3 runs 15 residues. The germline V gene encodes CDR1 SGHTA and CDR2 FQGNSA. CDR3 amino acids: CASSRNGGLQETQYF. In DNA, the CDR3 is TGTGCCAGCAGCCGGAATGGAGGCCTCCAAGAGACCCAGTACTTC.

The chain carries TRBV6-1 and TRBJ2-3; the D is unclear. This CDR3 has 12 amino acids. Germline V CDR1 and CDR2: MNHNS, SASEGT. The germline V and J ends were trimmed by 8 bases and 1 base, with 7 bases remaining between them. The CDR3 sequence: CASEPRTDTQYF. The CDR3 DNA sequence: TGTGCCAGCGAACCGCGCACAGATACGCAGTATTTT.

In this sample, this clonotype turned up many times. This sequence joins TRBV7-9 and TRBJ2-1; D unresolved. V was pared by 1 base and J by 7 bases, with 8 bases between. The germline V gene has CDR1 SEHNR and CDR2 FQNEAQ (reference sequence). This CDR3 contains 13 residues. CDR3 sequence reads: CASSLVLINEQFF. CDR3 in DNA: TGTGCCAGCAGCTTAGTGTTGATAAATGAGCAGTTCTTC. Using reference TRBV7-9 and TRBJ2-1 for the parts outside the CDR3, the full variable domain is DTGVSQNPRHKITKRGQNVTFRCDPISEHNRLYWYRQTLGQGPEFLTYFQNEAQLEKSRLLSDRFSAERPKGSFSTLEIQRTEQGDSAMYLCASSLVLINEQFFGPGTRLTVL.

This clonotype was observed a handful of times. The chain employs TRBV2 and TRBJ1-5; D is perhaps TRBD1 (6 bases). The CDR3 is made up of 14 amino acids. CDR1 and CDR2 (germline): SNHLY, FYNNEI. V lost 7 bases to trimming and J lost 2 bases, with 12 bases between them. CDR3 in amino acids: CASNQGQGNQPQHF. CDR3 sequence (DNA): TGTGCCAGCAACCAGGGGCAGGGCAATCAGCCCCAGCATTTT.

The rearrangement joins TRBV5-1 to TRBJ2-3; D remains unclear. The ends were cut back, 2 bases at V and 1 base at J, with 11 bases in the middle. Germline V gene data show CDR1 as SGHRS and CDR2 as YFSETQ. The CDR3 consists of 15 residues. CDR3 region: CASSLGRSGTDTQYF. DNA for the CDR3: TGCGCCAGCAGCTTAGGCCGGTCGGGCACAGATACGCAGTATTTT. Using reference TRBV5-1 and TRBJ2-3 for the parts outside the CDR3, the full variable domain is KAGVTQTPRYLIKTRGQQVTLSCSPISGHRSVSWYQQTPGQGLQFLFEYFSETQRNKGNFPGRFSGRQFSNSRSEMNVSTLELGDSALYLCASSLGRSGTDTQYFGPGTRLTVL.

V is TRBV29-1 and J is TRBJ2-5; a weak D match, TRBD1 (6 bases). Trimming took 7 bases from V and 3 from J, leaving 12 bases between them. The CDR3 sequence is 12 residues long. Germline V gene lookup returns CDR1 SQVTM and CDR2 ANQGSEA. In DNA, the CDR3 is TGCAGCGCGGCAGGGGCCGAAGAGACCCAGTACTTC. Translated: CSAAGAEETQYF.

The rearrangement joins TRBV23-1 to TRBJ1-5; no firm D call. TRBV23-1 is an ORF, with its function uncertain. V gave up 6 bases and J gave up 3 bases, with 15 bases separating them. CDR3 size: 15 residues. CDR3 protein: CASRVLSGYNQPQHF. In DNA, the CDR3 is TGCGCCAGCAGGGTTCTGTCAGGCTACAATCAGCCCCAGCATTTT.

The gene calls are TRBV4-2 and TRBJ1-1; D not resolved. V was clipped by 0 bases and J by 12 bases, with 5 bases between them. This CDR3 contains 10 residues. The germline CDR1 and CDR2 sequences are LGHNA and YNFKEQ. CDR3 amino acids: CASSQDLTFF. The CDR3 DNA sequence: TGTGCCAGCAGCCAAGATTTGACTTTCTTT.

This clonotype has only a few counts. The V and J genes are TRBV7-2 and TRBJ2-3; D unclear. CDR3 size: 14 residues. Germline CDR1 reads SGHTA; CDR2 reads FQGNSA. The ends were cut back, 5 bases at V and 6 bases at J, with 15 bases in the middle. The CDR3 bases are TGTGCCAGCAGCCCCTCACACTCGGTCGATACGCAGTATTTT. Translating gives CASSPSHSVDTQYF.

This clonotype was found many times. This chain uses TRBV6-6 with TRBJ2-1, with 7 bases matching TRBD2. The V gene's germline CDR1 is MNHNY and CDR2 SVGAGI (reference sequence). This CDR3 comprises 15 residues. The V gene end was trimmed by 8 bases and the J gene end by 4 bases; junction bases not matched to a gene: 11. The CDR3 coding sequence is TGTGCCAGCCTGGGGGTCGGGGGGTATTACAATGAGCAGTTCTTC. Its translation: CASLGVGGYYNEQFF.

With regard to this clonotype: It may be a read error: a sequence one base away is much more abundant. The final CDR3 position lacks the conserved phenylalanine or tryptophan, pointing to a likely read error. This chain links TRBV7-9 with TRBJ1-3, with D possibly matching TRBD1 (6 bases). This CDR3 has 14 residues. Trimming stripped 5 bases from V and 7 bases from J, with 15 bases between. Germline CDR1 and CDR2: SEHNR and FQNEAQ (reference sequence). The DNA of the CDR3 is TGTGCCAGCAGCCCACCCGCAGGGGCCAACACCATATATCTT. Translated: CASSPPAGANTIYL.

The sample holds many counts of this clonotype. The J gene is TRBJ2-5, the V gene TRBV9; 13 bases line up with TRBD2. Germline loops: CDR1 SGDLS, CDR2 YYNGEE. This CDR3 has 15 amino acids. Trimming took 6 bases from V and 3 from J; bases not matched to a gene: 5. The CDR3 nucleotides are TGTGCCAGCACAAGTGGACTAGCGGGGGAAGAGACCCAGTACTTC. It encodes CASTSGLAGEETQYF.

This chain links TRBV2 with TRBJ2-3; D not certain. Trimming took 4 bases from V and 7 from J, leaving 6 bases between them. The CDR3 is 11 residues long. The germline CDR1 and CDR2 sequences are SNHLY and FYNNEI. The CDR3 here is CASSAGNTQYF. For the CDR3, the DNA is TGTGCCAGCAGTGCTGGCAATACGCAGTATTTT.

This clonotype was counted between two and nine times. J is TRBJ2-5 and V is TRBV24-1; the match to TRBD2 covers 10 bases. J was trimmed by 5 bases and V by 6 bases; bases with no gene match: 2. CDR3 length: 13 amino acids. Germline CDR1 KGHDR, CDR2 SFDVKD. The DNA for the CDR3 is TGTGCCACCAGTCTAGCGGGGGCGGAGACCCAGTACTTC. The encoded protein is CATSLAGAETQYF.

Regarding this clonotype: Being one base from a much bigger clone, this may be a read error. The chain employs TRBV20-1 and TRBJ1-5; possibly TRBD1 for D (5 bases). The CDR3 loop spans 14 amino acids. Germline lookup yields CDR1 DFQATT and CDR2 SNEGSKA (reference sequence). CDR3 bases: TGCAGTGCTACGAGGGGACGGCCCAATCAGCCCCTGCATTTT. It is translated as CSATRGRPNQPLHF.

The chain recombines TRBV7-6 with TRBJ2-1, with D tentatively TRBD1 (5 bases). The V and J ends lost 8 bases and 5 bases respectively, with 13 bases between them. The germline CDR1 and CDR2 sequences are SGHVS and FNYEAQ. This CDR3 has 13 residues. The chain's CDR3 is CASSRVPNNEQFF. The CDR3 DNA follows: TGTGCCAGCTCCAGGGTACCCAACAATGAGCAGTTCTTC.

This clonotype was recorded many times. This chain joins TRBV5-1 and TRBJ1-4; 9 nucleotides line up with TRBD1. CDR1 is SGHRS and CDR2 is YFSETQ in the germline V gene. The V and J ends lost 9 bases and 7 bases, in that order; junction bases with no gene match: 13. The CDR3 consists of 15 residues. CDR3 region: CATAVTGGASEKLFF. DNA for the CDR3: TGCGCCACCGCGGTAACAGGGGGCGCGTCTGAAAAACTGTTTTTT.

The J gene is TRBJ2-1, the V gene TRBV5-1, with D possibly matching TRBD1 (6 bases). The CDR3 sequence is 15 residues long. V gave up 6 bases and J gave up 1 base, with 14 bases separating them. In germline, CDR1 is SGHRS, CDR2 YFSETQ. The CDR3 DNA reads TGCGCCAGCAACGCAGACAGGCCGTCCTACAATGAGCAGTTCTTC. It specifies CASNADRPSYNEQFF.

This clonotype was counted ten times or more. CDR3 nucleotides: TGCGCCAGCAGCCCCCCTAGCGGCAATGAGCAGTTCTTC. It yields the protein CASSPPSGNEQFF. The chain uses TRBV4-1 and TRBJ2-1; 7 nucleotides agree with TRBD2. The CDR3 runs to 13 residues. The V and J ends lost 4 bases and 6 bases, in that order; junction bases with no gene match: 3. The V gene's germline CDR1 is MGHRA and CDR2 YSYEKL.

The rearrangement links TRBV7-9 to TRBJ1-2, with 10 positions matching TRBD1. V gave up 5 bases and J gave up 5 bases; unmatched junction bases: 5. The CDR3 consists of 14 residues. Germline V gene lookup returns CDR1 SEHNR and CDR2 FQNEAQ (reference sequence). CDR3 sequence reads: CASSPGQGRYGYTF. CDR3 bases: TGTGCCAGCAGCCCGGGACAGGGGAGATATGGCTACACCTTC.